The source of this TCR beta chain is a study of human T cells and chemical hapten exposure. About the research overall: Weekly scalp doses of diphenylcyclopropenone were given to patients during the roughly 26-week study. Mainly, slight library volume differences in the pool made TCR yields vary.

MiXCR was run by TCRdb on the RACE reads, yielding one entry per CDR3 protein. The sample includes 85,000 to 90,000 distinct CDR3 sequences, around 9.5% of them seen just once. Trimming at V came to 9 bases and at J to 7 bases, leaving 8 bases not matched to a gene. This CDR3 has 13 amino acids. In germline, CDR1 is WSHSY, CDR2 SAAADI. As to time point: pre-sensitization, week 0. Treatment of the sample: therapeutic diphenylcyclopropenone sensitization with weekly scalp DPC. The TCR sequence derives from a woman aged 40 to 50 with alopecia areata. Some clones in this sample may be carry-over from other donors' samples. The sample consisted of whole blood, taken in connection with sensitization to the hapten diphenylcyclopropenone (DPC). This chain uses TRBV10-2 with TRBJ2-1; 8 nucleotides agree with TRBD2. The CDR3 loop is CASHSGGSNEQFF. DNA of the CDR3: TGCGCCAGTCACAGCGGGGGATCAAATGAGCAGTTCTTC.